This note documents a single T cell receptor (beta chain) sequence. Its target antigen remains unknown. Per-base quality was not reported, and no clone a single base away is much larger than it. This sample is drawn from a study of control samples from healthy donors and cancer patients (TCRdb year 2020). V is reduced by 5 bases and J by 3 bases, leaving a spacing of 17 bases between them. The germline V gene (reference sequence) provides CDR1 SEHNR and CDR2 FQNEAQ. The CDR3 contains 16 residues, cysteine and phenylalanine counted. Of the read, only the CDR3 DNA is kept; its 48 bases are in frame from base 1. Library prep was done by the immunoSEQ multiplex PCR assay. TCRdb obtained this table from immuneACCESS and retained in-frame rearrangements with V and J assigned. These tables miss some clones; where compared with another copy, unresolved V genes account for less than half of the shortfall, and the remainder is unexplained. Recorded for this sample are about 190,000 clones; approximately 90% of them occurred a single time. The top ten clonotypes cover 1.5% to 2% of the sample.

This receptor was obtained from a man aged 25-40 years in good health. The sequenced material came from blood. The receptor chain draws on TRBV7-9 and TRBJ2-1; the D gene is not confidently resolved. The CDR3: CASSKEAPLLYNEQFF. In nucleotide form, the sequence is TGTGCCAGCAGCAAAGAGGCACCACTCCTCTACAATGAGCAGTTCTTC.